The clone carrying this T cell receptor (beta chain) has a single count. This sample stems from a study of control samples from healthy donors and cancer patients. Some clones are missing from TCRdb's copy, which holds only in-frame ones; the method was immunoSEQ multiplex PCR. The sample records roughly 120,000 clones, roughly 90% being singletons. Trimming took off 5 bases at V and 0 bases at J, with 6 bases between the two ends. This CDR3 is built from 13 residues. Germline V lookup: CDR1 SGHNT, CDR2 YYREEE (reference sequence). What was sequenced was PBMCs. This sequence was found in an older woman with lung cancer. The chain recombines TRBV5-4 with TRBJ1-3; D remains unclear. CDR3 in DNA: TGTGCCAGCAGGGAAGTCTCTGGAAACACCATATATTTT. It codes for CASREVSGNTIYF.